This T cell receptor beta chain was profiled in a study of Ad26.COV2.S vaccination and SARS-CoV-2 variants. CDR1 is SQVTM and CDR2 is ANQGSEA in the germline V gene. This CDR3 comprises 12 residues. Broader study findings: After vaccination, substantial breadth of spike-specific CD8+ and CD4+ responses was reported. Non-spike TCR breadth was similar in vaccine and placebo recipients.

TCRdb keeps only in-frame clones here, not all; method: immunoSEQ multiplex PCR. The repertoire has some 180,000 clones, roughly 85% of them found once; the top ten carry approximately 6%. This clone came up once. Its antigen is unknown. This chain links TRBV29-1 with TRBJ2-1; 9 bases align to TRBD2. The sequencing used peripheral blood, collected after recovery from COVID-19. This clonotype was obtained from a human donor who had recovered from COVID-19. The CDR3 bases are TGCGGCGGGGGGGGTACCTACAATGAGCAGTTCTTC. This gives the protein CGGGGTYNEQFF.